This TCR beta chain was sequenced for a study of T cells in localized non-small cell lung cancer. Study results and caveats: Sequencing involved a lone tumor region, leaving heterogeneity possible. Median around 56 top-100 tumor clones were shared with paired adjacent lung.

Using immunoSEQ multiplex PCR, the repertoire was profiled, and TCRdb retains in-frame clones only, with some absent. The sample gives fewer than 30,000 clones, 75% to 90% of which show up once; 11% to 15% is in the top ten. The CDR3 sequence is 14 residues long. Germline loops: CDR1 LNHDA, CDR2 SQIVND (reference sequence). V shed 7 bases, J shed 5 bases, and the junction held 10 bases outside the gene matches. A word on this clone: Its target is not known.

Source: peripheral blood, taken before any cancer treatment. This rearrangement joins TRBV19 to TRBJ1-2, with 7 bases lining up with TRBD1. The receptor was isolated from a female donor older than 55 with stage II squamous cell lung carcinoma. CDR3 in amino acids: CASTPTGRRYGYTF. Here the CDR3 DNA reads TGTGCCAGTACCCCGACAGGGAGAAGGTATGGCTACACCTTC.